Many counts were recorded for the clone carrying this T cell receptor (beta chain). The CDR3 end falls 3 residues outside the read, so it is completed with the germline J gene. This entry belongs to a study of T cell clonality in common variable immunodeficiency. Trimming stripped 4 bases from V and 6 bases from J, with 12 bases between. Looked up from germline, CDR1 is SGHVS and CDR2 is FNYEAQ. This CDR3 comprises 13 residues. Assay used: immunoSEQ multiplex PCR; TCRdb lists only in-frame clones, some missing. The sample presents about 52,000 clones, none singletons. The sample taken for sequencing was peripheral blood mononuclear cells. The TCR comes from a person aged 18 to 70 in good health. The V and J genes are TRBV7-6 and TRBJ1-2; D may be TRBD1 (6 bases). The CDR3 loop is CASSSTGVDGYTF. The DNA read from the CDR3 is TGTGCCAGCAGCTCGACAGGTGTGGATGGC.